The 3 T cell receptor beta chains given below trace back to one sample, sequenced in a study of graft-versus-host responses after intestinal transplantation. The assay was immunoSEQ multiplex PCR, and TCRdb's table has in-frame clones only and misses some. Of about 19,000 clones listed, around 90% are singletons. Source: PBMCs, taken approximately 370 days after transplant. These TCRs come from a human patient who received an intestinal transplant, so some T cells may come from the graft donor.

CDR3 protein: CASGQGLKTNEKLFF. CDR3 coding DNA: TGTGCCAGCGGGCAGGGTTTAAAAACTAATGAAAAACTGTTTTTT. This sequence joins TRBV28 and TRBJ1-4, with a tentative D call TRBD1 (5 bases). Looked up from germline, CDR1 is MDHEN and CDR2 is SYDVKM. The CDR3 is 15 amino acids. Trimming cost V 8 bases and J 1 base, with 14 bases left between them. Together with reference TRBV28 and TRBJ1-4, the CDR3 gives the full variable domain: DVKVTQSSRYLVKRTGEKVFLECVQDMDHENMFWYRQDPGLGLRLIYFSYDVKMKEKGDIPEGYSVSREKKERFSLILESASTNQTSMYLCASGQGLKTNEKLFFGSGTQLSVL.

The chain combines TRBV2 with TRBJ2-1, with 8 bases aligning to TRBD2. The V gene end was trimmed by 5 bases and the J gene end by 4 bases; junction bases not matched to a gene: 7. Germline values: CDR1 SNHLY, CDR2 FYNNEI. The CDR3 is 15 amino acids. As DNA, the CDR3 is TGTGCCAGCAGTCCGACAGCGGGAGCTTACAATGAGCAGTTCTTC. Protein product: CASSPTAGAYNEQFF. Supplemented by reference TRBV2 and TRBJ2-1, the full variable domain reads EPEVTQTPSHQVTQMGQEVILRCVPISNHLYFYWYRQILGQKVEFLVSFYNNEISEKSEIFDDQFSVERPDGSNFTLKIRSTKLEDSAMYFCASSPTAGAYNEQFFGPGTRLTVL.

The chain couples TRBV15 to TRBJ2-7, with TRBD2 identical over 8 bases. The germline gives CDR1 LNHNV, CDR2 YYDKDF (reference sequence). The CDR3 extends over 14 amino acids. V shed 3 bases and J 2 bases; nucleotides not matched to a gene: 3. This CDR3 is CATSRGLVPYEQYF. CDR3 nucleotide sequence: TGTGCCACCAGCAGGGGACTAGTACCCTACGAGCAGTACTTC.